This T cell receptor (beta chain) is drawn from a study of cytomegalovirus exposure and HLA in healthy donors. General study findings and limits: The classifier was said to identify cytomegalovirus status with high specificity and sensitivity.

The length of the CDR3 is 18 residues. Germline V gene lookup returns CDR1 SGHVS and CDR2 FNYEAQ. V was clipped by 1 base and J by 6 bases; unmatched bases: 13. Details on this clone: Its antigen is undetermined.

Both 60 Vbeta primers and 13 Jbeta primers went into the PCR. Clones were sequenced by immunoSEQ multiplex PCR, and TCRdb holds only the in-frame ones, with some missing. The table has some 93,000 clones, 70% to 85% seen once. The receptor comes from a man in his fifties in good health and CMV-seronegative. Material for sequencing was PBMCs. The chain uses TRBV7-6 and TRBJ2-2, with 8 bases lining up with TRBD1. This chain's CDR3 is CASSLEGQGAGTAGELFF. The CDR3 nucleotides read TGTGCCAGCAGCTTAGAGGGTCAGGGGGCTGGAACAGCCGGGGAGCTGTTTTTT.